Shown below are 27 T cell receptor beta chains from a single sample sequenced in a study of blood T cell repertoires in COVID-19. Generated by immunoSEQ multiplex PCR, the TCRdb table keeps only in-frame clones and is missing some. The table includes 200,000 to 250,000 clones, 88% detected once. Sample: peripheral blood. These TCRs come from a woman aged 55 to 70 with acute or convalescent COVID-19.

Only one count was recorded for this clone. J is TRBJ1-3 and V is TRBV10-3; D is possibly TRBD1 (5 bases). From germline, CDR1 is ENHRY and CDR2 SYGVKD. V gave up 7 bases and J gave up 4 bases, with 11 bases separating them. This CDR3 spans 13 amino acids. The DNA for the CDR3 is TGTGCCATCATGGGGCAGCCGGGAAACACCATATATTTT. It codes for CAIMGQPGNTIYF.

The genes are TRBV4-1 and TRBJ1-1; no firm D call. Germline V gene lookup returns CDR1 MGHRA and CDR2 YSYEKL. V was trimmed by 3 bases and J by 1 base, leaving 12 bases between them. The CDR3 length is 15 residues. The CDR3 loop is CASSHPLTPNTEAFF. The CDR3 DNA sequence: TGCGCCAGCAGCCATCCCCTTACACCGAACACTGAAGCTTTCTTT.

This clone was observed once. This rearrangement joins TRBV4-2 to TRBJ2-5, with 13 bases aligning to TRBD2. In germline, CDR1 is LGHNA, CDR2 YNFKEQ. The junction had 15 bases not matched to a gene; V was cut back by 2 bases and J by 9 bases. This CDR3 region has 18 residues. CDR3 protein: CASSQQGTSGERGLAQYF. The CDR3 bases are TGTGCCAGCAGCCAACAAGGGACTAGCGGGGAGCGAGGGCTGGCCCAGTACTTC.

The rearrangement links TRBV23-1 to TRBJ1-3; the match to TRBD1 covers 9 bases. TRBV23-1 is placed among ORFs of uncertain function. CDR3 length equals 17 residues. V shed 8 bases and J 1 base; nucleotides not matched to a gene: 12. CDR3 region: CASGGPTGGFSGNTIYF. The CDR3 DNA sequence: TGCGCCAGCGGGGGGCCGACAGGGGGGTTTTCTGGAAACACCATATATTTT.

The chain couples TRBV7-2 to TRBJ1-2; D gene unclear. V shed 1 base and J shed 3 bases, with 12 bases lying between them. Germline V gene data show CDR1 as SGHTA and CDR2 as FQGNSA. CDR3 length equals 15 residues. This chain's CDR3 is CASSLGVSGYYGYTF. DNA for the CDR3: TGTGCCAGCAGCTTAGGTGTTTCCGGGTACTATGGCTACACCTTC.

J is TRBJ1-3 and V is TRBV4-1, with 9 bases matching TRBD1. V was pared by 4 bases and J by 4 bases, with 5 bases of the junction left unmatched. The CDR3 length is 15 residues. Germline V CDR1 and CDR2: MGHRA, YSYEKL. As DNA, the CDR3 is TGCGCCAGCAGCCTACTTGGACAGGGGGGAAACACCATATATTTT. Protein sequence: CASSLLGQGGNTIYF.

The chain employs TRBV29-1 and TRBJ2-1, with 7 bases aligning to TRBD2. V lost 3 bases and J lost 1; bases outside the gene matches: 3. Per the germline V gene, CDR1 is SQVTM and CDR2 is ANQGSEA. The CDR3 covers 14 residues. CDR3 amino acids: CSVDLGLSYNEQFF. The CDR3 nucleotides are TGCAGCGTTGATCTGGGACTATCCTACAATGAGCAGTTCTTC.

The CDR3 spells CASSEVAVNQPQHF. DNA of the CDR3: TGTGCCAGCAGTGAAGTGGCAGTCAATCAGCCCCAGCATTTT. The chain has TRBV2 and TRBJ1-5; D remains unclear. Germline CDR1 SNHLY, CDR2 FYNNEI. V lost 1 base and J lost 3, with 7 bases in between. The length of the CDR3 is 14 residues.

Comments on this clone: Additional DNA sequences in this sample encode the identical CDR3. The rearrangement links TRBV7-3 to TRBJ2-2; D is unresolved. Trimming removed 5 bases from V and 2 bases from J, with 15 bases in between. The CDR3 has 16 residues. The germline gives CDR1 SGHTA, CDR2 FQGTGA. CDR3 loop: CASSLGPRLNTGELFF. DNA for the CDR3: TGTGCCAGCAGCCTGGGCCCAAGGCTCAACACCGGGGAGCTGTTTTTT.

This chain joins TRBV9 and TRBJ1-2, with 7 bases lining up with TRBD1. Germline CDR1 and CDR2: SGDLS and YYNGEE. Losses at the gene ends were 3 bases for V and 3 bases for J; bases not matched to a gene: 11. The CDR3 totals 16 residues. The CDR3 sequence is CASSAGSRGDDYGYTF. The DNA for the CDR3 is TGTGCCAGCAGCGCCGGTTCCAGGGGGGATGACTATGGCTACACCTTC.

This clone came up once. The chain employs TRBV4-2 and TRBJ2-2, with 14 bases lining up with TRBD2. Germline CDR1 reads LGHNA; CDR2 reads YNFKEQ. The CDR3 is 16 amino acids. V shed 4 bases and J 8 bases; nucleotides not matched to a gene: 6. The CDR3 DNA is TGTGCCAGCAGCCCGGGGACTAGCGGGAGATCTGGGGAGCTGTTTTTT. It specifies CASSPGTSGRSGELFF.

This sequence joins TRBV6-5 and TRBJ2-5; TRBD2 might be the D (6 bases). With 4 bases removed from V and 5 bases from J, the gap between germline ends came to 11 bases. CDR1 is MNHEY, CDR2 SVGAGI, per germline. This CDR3 has 13 amino acids. The CDR3 DNA follows: TGTGCCAGCAGTTGGTCGGGAGTGGAGACCCAGTACTTC. It encodes CASSWSGVETQYF.

This chain links TRBV30 with TRBJ1-4; D possibly corresponds to TRBD1 (6 bases). The CDR3 covers 15 residues. Germline CDR1 and CDR2: GTSNPN and SVGIG (reference sequence). The ends were cut back, 8 bases at V and 0 bases at J, with 16 bases in the middle. This CDR3 is CATPPRTATNEKLFF. In DNA form, the CDR3 reads TGTGCCACTCCTCCTCGGACAGCAACTAATGAAAAACTGTTTTTT. The full variable domain, rest sourced from reference TRBV30 and TRBJ1-4, is SQTIHQWPATLVQPVGSPLSLECTVEGTSNPNLYWYRQAAGRGLQLLFYSVGIGQISSEVPQNLSASRPQDRQFILSSKKLLLSDSGFYLCATPPRTATNEKLFFGSGTQLSVL.

This clone was counted only a few times. V usage is TRBV5-1 and J usage is TRBJ2-7, with 11 bases aligning to TRBD1. V shed 6 bases, J shed 7 bases, and the junction held 6 bases outside the gene matches. This CDR3 is built from 13 residues. The germline V gene encodes CDR1 SGHRS and CDR2 YFSETQ. CDR3 sequence: CASTGTGGKEQYF. DNA for the CDR3: TGCGCCAGCACCGGGACAGGGGGGAAAGAGCAGTACTTC.

The chain carries TRBV12-3 or TRBV12-4 and TRBJ2-7; D might be TRBD1 (5 bases). Trimming removed 3 bases at V and 6 bases at J, with 12 bases between. This CDR3 comprises 13 residues. The CDR3 loop reads CASSFDSPTEQYF. CDR3 DNA sequence: TGTGCCAGCAGTTTTGACAGTCCAACCGAGCAGTACTTC.

The V call is TRBV20-1, the J call TRBJ1-5, with TRBD1 identical over 7 bases. The CDR3 contains 15 residues. V lost 3 bases to trimming and J lost 0 bases; unmatched junction nucleotides: 5. Germline V gene sequence: CDR1 DFQATT, CDR2 SNEGSKA (reference sequence). DNA of the CDR3: TGCAGTGCTAGTGGGGACAGTTATAGCAATCAGCCCCAGCATTTT. The encoded protein is CSASGDSYSNQPQHF.

The chain recombines TRBV6-5 with TRBJ2-5, with 9 bases lining up with TRBD1. With 5 bases clipped from V and 2 bases from J, the junction kept 3 bases outside the gene matches. CDR3 length equals 14 residues. Germline CDR1 and CDR2: MNHEY and SVGAGI. CDR3 sequence reads: CASSPDRGQETQYF. The CDR3 region has the DNA TGTGCCAGCAGTCCCGACAGGGGGCAAGAGACCCAGTACTTC.

V is TRBV6-1 and J is TRBJ1-2, with D unresolved. Germline CDR1 and CDR2: MNHNS and SASEGT. Trimming took 2 bases from V and 10 from J, leaving 11 bases between them. The CDR3 is 12 amino acids. CDR3 loop: CASSEPGVSYTF. As DNA, the CDR3 is TGTGCCAGCAGTGAACCCGGAGTGTCCTACACCTTC.

The genes are TRBV10-2 and TRBJ1-6; D is perhaps TRBD1 (6 bases). With 6 bases removed from V and 6 bases from J, the gap between germline ends came to 6 bases. The CDR3 spans 12 residues. Germline V lookup: CDR1 WSHSY, CDR2 SAAADI. In DNA, the CDR3 is TGCGCCAGCAGCAGGGGTAATTCACCCCTCCACTTT. Protein: CASSRGNSPLHF.

The gene calls are TRBV12-3 or TRBV12-4 and TRBJ2-6; TRBD2 agrees at 7 bases. The ends lost 3 bases at V and 9 bases at J; junction bases unmatched: 2. The CDR3 is 13 amino acids. This CDR3 reads CASSFREGNVLTF. In nucleotides, the CDR3 is TGTGCCAGCAGTTTCAGGGAGGGCAACGTCCTGACTTTC.

The chain carries TRBV5-4 and TRBJ2-7; 14 nucleotides line up with TRBD2. The CDR3 runs 15 residues. Germline CDR1 SGHNT, CDR2 YYREEE (reference sequence). V was clipped by 6 bases and J by 3 bases; unmatched bases: 5. The CDR3 here is CASTRTSGGFYEQYF. CDR3 nucleotide sequence: TGTGCCAGCACCCGGACTAGCGGGGGGTTCTACGAGCAGTACTTC.

The rearrangement links TRBV21-1 to TRBJ1-6; TRBD1, the table's D call, lacks a check against the DNA. TRBV21-1 constitutes a pseudogene. There are 18 residues in the CDR3. Here the CDR3 reads CASSKFGQVSSYNSPLHF. CDR3 bases: TGTGCCAGCAGCAAATTTGGCCAGGTCAGCTCCTATAATTCACCCCTCCACTTT.

This chain links TRBV7-2 with TRBJ1-5; D is unresolved. Germline V gives CDR1 SGHTA, CDR2 FQGNSA. The length of the CDR3 is 15 residues. Trimming cost V 6 bases and J 0 bases, with 12 bases left between them. In DNA form, the CDR3 reads TGTGCCAGCAGTTACACCGGGAATAGCAATCAGCCCCAGCATTTT. Protein sequence: CASSYTGNSNQPQHF.

The V gene is TRBV27, the J gene TRBJ2-1; no reliable D call. Trimming pared 0 bases from V and 3 bases from J, leaving 9 bases between. Per the germline V gene, CDR1 is MNHEY and CDR2 is SMNVEV (reference sequence). The CDR3 covers 15 residues. DNA for the CDR3: TGTGCCAGCAGTTTATCTTCCCAGAACTACAATGAGCAGTTCTTC. Protein sequence: CASSLSSQNYNEQFF.

This clone was detected ten times or more. CDR3 DNA sequence: TGTGCCAGTAGTCGTACAGGGAACACTGAAGCTTTCTTT. Encoded protein: CASSRTGNTEAFF. The chain links TRBV19 to TRBJ1-1; possibly TRBD1 for D (5 bases). Per germline, CDR1 LNHDA and CDR2 SQIVND (reference sequence). The CDR3 is made up of 13 amino acids. Trimming took off 5 bases at V and 1 base at J, with 8 bases between the two ends.

This rearrangement joins TRBV4-1 to TRBJ2-7; 8 bases are a match to TRBD2. Germline CDR1 reads MGHRA; CDR2 reads YSYEKL. CDR3 length: 15 amino acids. Losses at the gene ends were 5 bases for V and 0 bases for J; bases not matched to a gene: 6. CDR3 protein: CASSVGLAASYEQYF. The CDR3 DNA reads as TGCGCCAGCAGCGTCGGACTAGCTGCCTCCTACGAGCAGTACTTC.

A word on this clone: The germline gene is not matched at one end of the junction; a read error may be the cause. CDR3 sequence reads: CAEGTDNQPQHF. In DNA form, the CDR3 reads TGCGCAGAGGGGACAGATAATCAGCCCCAGCATTTT. This chain joins TRBV12-3 or TRBV12-4 and TRBJ1-5; 7 bases agree with TRBD1. CDR3 length equals 12 residues.